Presented here are 11 T cell receptor beta chains from one specimen sequenced in a study of shared clonotypes between healthy human individuals. Measured with immunoSEQ multiplex PCR; TCRdb has only the in-frame clones, and not every one. The sample has millions of clones; over 85% are singletons. The sample consisted of naive CD4+ T cells sorted from blood. Noted subset: CD45RA+ positively selected. The receptors shown here come from a man between 18 and 35 years old in good health.

The V gene is TRBV30, the J gene TRBJ2-6; 7 bases are a match to TRBD1. Unmatched junction bases numbered 2, after V lost 4 bases and J lost 2 bases. This CDR3 is 14 amino acids long. CDR1 GTSNPN and CDR2 SVGIG come from the germline V gene (reference sequence). The CDR3 loop reads CAWKRGPGANVLTF. For the CDR3, the DNA is TGTGCCTGGAAAAGGGGGCCTGGGGCCAACGTCCTGACTTTC.

This rearrangement joins TRBV7-9 to TRBJ2-2; no reliable D call. The CDR3 is made up of 16 amino acids. The germline V gene encodes CDR1 SEHNR and CDR2 FQNEAQ (reference sequence). Trimming stripped 5 bases from V and 2 bases from J, with 15 bases between. The CDR3 region has the DNA TGTGCCAGCAGCCCGAATTGGGCAGGTAACACCGGGGAGCTGTTTTTT. Translated, it gives CASSPNWAGNTGELFF.

This clone was counted a single time. The chain combines TRBV30 with TRBJ1-1, with D unclear. This CDR3 spans 12 amino acids. The V and J ends lost 4 bases and 1 base respectively, with 7 bases between them. Germline V gene data show CDR1 as GTSNPN and CDR2 as SVGIG (reference sequence). CDR3 coding DNA: TGTGCCTGGACGACAAGGAACACTGAAGCTTTCTTT. Translation gives CAWTTRNTEAFF. Full variable domain (rest looked up from reference TRBV30 and TRBJ1-1): SQTIHQWPATLVQPVGSPLSLECTVEGTSNPNLYWYRQAAGRGLQLLFYSVGIGQISSEVPQNLSASRPQDRQFILSSKKLLLSDSGFYLCAWTTRNTEAFFGQGTRLTVV.

V gene TRBV5-1 combines with J gene TRBJ2-5; TRBD1 agrees at 10 bases. This CDR3 region has 16 residues. In germline, CDR1 is SGHRS, CDR2 YFSETQ. V shed 9 bases and J 4 bases; nucleotides not matched to a gene: 15. CDR3 bases: TGCGCCACCAGTAGTTCGGGACAGGGGATCGGAGAGACCCAGTACTTC. Protein product: CATSSSGQGIGETQYF. The full variable domain, in which reference TRBV5-1 and TRBJ2-5 provide the parts outside the CDR3, is KAGVTQTPRYLIKTRGQQVTLSCSPISGHRSVSWYQQTPGQGLQFLFEYFSETQRNKGNFPGRFSGRQFSNSRSEMNVSTLELGDSALYLCATSSSGQGIGETQYFGPGTRLLVL.

The chain couples TRBV9 to TRBJ2-2, with 8 bases that match TRBD1. V lost 1 base and J lost 7; bases outside the gene matches: 3. Germline CDR1 is SGDLS and CDR2 is YYNGEE. CDR3 size: 14 residues. The CDR3 loop is CASSVQGANGELFF. In DNA, the CDR3 is TGTGCCAGCAGCGTACAGGGGGCGAACGGGGAGCTGTTTTTT.

The chain is built from TRBV10-3 and TRBJ2-7; D gene uncertain. The CDR3 runs 13 residues. Trimming left V 7 bases short and J 2 bases short, with 12 bases between. Germline V gene lookup returns CDR1 ENHRY and CDR2 SYGVKD. This CDR3 is CAIKGQEPYEQYF. DNA of the CDR3: TGTGCCATCAAGGGTCAGGAGCCCTACGAGCAGTACTTC.

The genes are TRBV5-6 and TRBJ1-1; D uncertain. This CDR3 has 14 amino acids. Germline-derived CDR1 and CDR2 are SGHDT and YYEEEE. Trimming took 4 bases from V and 1 from J, leaving 11 bases between them. CDR3 sequence reads: CASSPGHRNTEAFF. DNA of the CDR3: TGTGCCAGCAGCCCGGGCCACCGGAACACTGAAGCTTTCTTT. The full variable domain, its missing parts supplied by reference TRBV5-6 and TRBJ1-1, is DAGVTQSPTHLIKTRGQQVTLRCSPKSGHDTVSWYQQALGQGPQFIFQYYEEEERQRGNFPDRFSGHQFPNYSSELNVNALLLGDSALYLCASSPGHRNTEAFFGQGTRLTVV.

The CDR3 region has the DNA TGTGCCAGCAGCCGTCTCGGGGAGCAAGCAGGCTATGGCTACACCTTC. This sequence encodes CASSRLGEQAGYGYTF. The chain joins TRBV5-4 to TRBJ1-2; D remains unclear. The CDR3 runs to 16 residues. CDR1 and CDR2 (germline): SGHNT, YYREEE (reference sequence). V gave up 4 bases and J gave up 4 bases, with 20 bases separating them.

A word on this clone: Different DNA sequences within this sample yield the same CDR3. V usage is TRBV5-1 and J usage is TRBJ1-1; tentatively, D is TRBD1 (5 bases). Trimming shortened V by 2 bases and J by 4 bases, and 12 bases separated the two germline ends. This CDR3 has 14 residues. CDR1 is SGHRS, CDR2 YFSETQ, per germline. CDR3 sequence (DNA): TGCGCCAGCAGCTTTCAGGGTGGGAGCACTGAAGCTTTCTTT. Translation: CASSFQGGSTEAFF.

The chain links TRBV9 to TRBJ1-6, with TRBD1 matching 7 bases. V was pared by 3 bases and J by 0 bases, with 9 bases of the junction left unmatched. This CDR3 comprises 18 residues. The germline V gene encodes CDR1 SGDLS and CDR2 YYNGEE. CDR3 protein: CASSEGAPRGSYNSPLHF. Here the CDR3 DNA reads TGTGCCAGCAGCGAGGGGGCCCCACGGGGCTCCTATAATTCACCCCTCCACTTT.

This CDR3 reads CASSSYLDTEAFF. The CDR3 nucleotides are TGTGCCAGCAGCTCATACTTGGACACTGAAGCTTTCTTT. The rearrangement links TRBV7-3 to TRBJ1-1; D call uncertain. The CDR3 length is 13 residues. The germline V gene has CDR1 SGHTA and CDR2 FQGTGA. Trimming stripped 4 bases from V and 3 bases from J, with 9 bases between.